This entry describes one T cell receptor beta chain. Its antigen remains unknown. The germline V gene has CDR1 SGHNT and CDR2 YENEEA. The CDR3 is 14 amino acids. Unmatched junction bases numbered 9, after V lost 6 bases and J lost 11 bases. The sample is drawn from a study of T cell responses to AZD1222 COVID-19 vaccine. Study-level points and caveats: Vaccine-associated CD4 TCRs spanned spike, dominant at 160-218 and 743-854.

The assay was immunoSEQ multiplex PCR, and TCRdb's table has in-frame clones only and misses some. The sample records about 120,000 clones, around 90% being singletons. The chain carries TRBV11-3 and TRBJ2-2; TRBD1 matches 10 bases. The source was peripheral blood, collected on day 0 of AZD1222 vaccination. This clonotype was sampled from an adult in good health. In nucleotides, the CDR3 is TGTGCCAGCAGATCGGGGACAGGGGAGACCGAGCTGTTTTTT. It is translated as CASRSGTGETELFF. The variable domain in full, completed from reference TRBV11-3 and TRBJ2-2, reads EAGVVQSPRYKIIEKKQPVAFWCNPISGHNTLYWYLQNLGQGPELLIRYENEEAVDDSQLPKDRFSAERLKGVDSTLKIQPAELGDSAVYLCASRSGTGETELFFGEGSRLTVL.